The sequence of this T cell receptor (beta chain) was determined in a study of beta chain features in type 1 diabetes. Study overall: Healthy donors and patients showed comparable age, gender and cell yields.

Remarks on this clone: Its antigen remains unidentified.

The germline CDR1 and CDR2 sequences are GTSNPN and SVGIG (reference sequence). The V gene lost 8 bases and the J gene lost 4 bases, with 14 bases spanning the gap. This CDR3 is 12 amino acids long. The entirety of the isolated RNA underwent reverse transcription, so expressed TCRB transcripts were sequenced. The read count averaged approximately 3.5 million across naive, central memory and regulatory T cell samples. The table came from immunoSEQ multiplex PCR; TCRdb's copy has only in-frame clones and leaves some out. The data hold around 150,000 clones, with 63% observed a single time. The study, taken as a whole, reports: VDJ junctions from patients with type 1 diabetes contained fewer insertions and more deletions. Across all four CD4+ subsets, people with type 1 diabetes showed modestly shorter TCRB CDR3s.

One heparinised blood draw averaging around 100 mL was given by each donor. The sample was naive CD4+ T cells from blood. The source of this sequence is a man between 25 and 39 years old with type 1 diabetes. V usage is TRBV30 and J usage is TRBJ2-5; maybe TRBD2 (7 bases). In DNA, the CDR3 is TGTGCCCGGGAGGAAGGGGGAGAGACCCAGTACTTC. Translation: CAREEGGETQYF. Drawing the rest from reference TRBV30 and TRBJ2-5, the complete variable domain is SQTIHQWPATLVQPVGSPLSLECTVEGTSNPNLYWYRQAAGRGLQLLFYSVGIGQISSEVPQNLSASRPQDRQFILSSKKLLLSDSGFYLCAREEGGETQYFGPGTRLLVL.